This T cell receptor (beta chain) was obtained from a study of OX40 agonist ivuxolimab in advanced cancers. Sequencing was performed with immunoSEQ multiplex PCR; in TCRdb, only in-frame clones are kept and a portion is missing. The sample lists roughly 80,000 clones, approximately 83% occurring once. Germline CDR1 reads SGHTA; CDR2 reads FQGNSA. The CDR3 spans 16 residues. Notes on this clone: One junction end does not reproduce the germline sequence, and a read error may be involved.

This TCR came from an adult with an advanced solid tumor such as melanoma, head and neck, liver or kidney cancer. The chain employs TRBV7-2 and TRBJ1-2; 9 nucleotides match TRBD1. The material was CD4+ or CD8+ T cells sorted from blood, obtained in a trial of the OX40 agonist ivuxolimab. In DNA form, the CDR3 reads TGCGCCAGCAGCCAATTCGGGACAGGGTCGTCCTATGGCTACACCTTC. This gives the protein CASSQFGTGSSYGYTF.